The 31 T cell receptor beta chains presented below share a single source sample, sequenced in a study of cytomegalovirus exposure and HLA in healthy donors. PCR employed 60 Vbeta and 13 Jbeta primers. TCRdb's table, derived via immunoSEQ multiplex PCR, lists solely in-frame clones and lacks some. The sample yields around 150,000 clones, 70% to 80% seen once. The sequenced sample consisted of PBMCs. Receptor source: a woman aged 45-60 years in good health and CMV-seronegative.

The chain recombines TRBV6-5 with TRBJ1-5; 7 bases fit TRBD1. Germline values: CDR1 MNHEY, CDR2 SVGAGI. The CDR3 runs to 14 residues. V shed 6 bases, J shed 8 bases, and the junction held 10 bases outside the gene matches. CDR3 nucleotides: TGTGCCAGCAGCCCGGTAGGGGGCTACAAGCCCCAGCATTTT. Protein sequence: CASSPVGGYKPQHF.

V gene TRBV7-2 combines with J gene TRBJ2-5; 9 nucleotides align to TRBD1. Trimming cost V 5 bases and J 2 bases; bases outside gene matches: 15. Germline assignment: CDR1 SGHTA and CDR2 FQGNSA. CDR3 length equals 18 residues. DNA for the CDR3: TGTGCCAGCAGCGATACAGGGGGCGCTTCCCGAATACAAGAGACCCAGTACTTC. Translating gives CASSDTGGASRIQETQYF. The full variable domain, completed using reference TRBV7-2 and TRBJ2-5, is GAGVSQSPSNKVTEKGKDVELRCDPISGHTALYWYRQSLGQGLEFLIYFQGNSAPDKSGLPSDRFSAERTGGSVSTLTIQRTQQEDSAVYLCASSDTGGASRIQETQYFGPGTRLLVL.

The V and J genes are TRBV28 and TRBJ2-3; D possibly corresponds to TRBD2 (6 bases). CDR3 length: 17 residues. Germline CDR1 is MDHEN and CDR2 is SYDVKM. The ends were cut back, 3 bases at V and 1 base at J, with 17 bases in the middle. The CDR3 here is CASSFPRGTLRTDTQYF. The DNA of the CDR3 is TGTGCCAGCAGTTTCCCCCGCGGGACTCTTCGCACAGATACGCAGTATTTT.

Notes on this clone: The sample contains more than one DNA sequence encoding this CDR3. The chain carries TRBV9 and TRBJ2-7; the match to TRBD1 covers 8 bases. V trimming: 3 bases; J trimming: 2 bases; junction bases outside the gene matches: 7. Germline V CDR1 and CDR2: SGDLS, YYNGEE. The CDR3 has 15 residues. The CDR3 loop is CASSERTGTTYEQYF. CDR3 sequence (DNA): TGTGCCAGCAGCGAAAGGACAGGGACAACCTACGAGCAGTACTTC.

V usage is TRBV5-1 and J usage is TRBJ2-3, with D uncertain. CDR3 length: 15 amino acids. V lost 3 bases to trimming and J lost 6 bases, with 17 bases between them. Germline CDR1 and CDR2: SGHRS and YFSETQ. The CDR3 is CASSSSGTIGDTQYF. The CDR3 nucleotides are TGCGCCAGCAGCTCCTCGGGTACTATTGGTGATACGCAGTATTTT.

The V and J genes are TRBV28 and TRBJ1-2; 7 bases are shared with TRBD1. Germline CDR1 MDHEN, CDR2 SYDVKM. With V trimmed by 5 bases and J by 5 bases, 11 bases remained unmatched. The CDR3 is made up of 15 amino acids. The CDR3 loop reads CASSPWTGRGYGYTF. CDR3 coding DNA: TGTGCCAGCAGTCCGTGGACAGGACGGGGGTATGGCTACACCTTC.

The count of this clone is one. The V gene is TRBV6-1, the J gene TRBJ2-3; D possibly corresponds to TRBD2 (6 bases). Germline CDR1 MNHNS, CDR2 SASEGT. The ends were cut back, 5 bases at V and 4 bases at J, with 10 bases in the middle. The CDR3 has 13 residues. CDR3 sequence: CASSQRAADTQYF. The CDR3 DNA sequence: TGTGCCAGCAGTCAGCGGGCGGCAGATACGCAGTATTTT.

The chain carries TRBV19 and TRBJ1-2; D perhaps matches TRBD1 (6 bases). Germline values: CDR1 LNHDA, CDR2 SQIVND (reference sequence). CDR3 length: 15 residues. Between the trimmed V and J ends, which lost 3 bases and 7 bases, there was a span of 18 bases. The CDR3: CASSIGWQGQSGYTF. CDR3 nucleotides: TGTGCCAGTAGTATTGGTTGGCAGGGGCAGAGTGGCTACACCTTC.

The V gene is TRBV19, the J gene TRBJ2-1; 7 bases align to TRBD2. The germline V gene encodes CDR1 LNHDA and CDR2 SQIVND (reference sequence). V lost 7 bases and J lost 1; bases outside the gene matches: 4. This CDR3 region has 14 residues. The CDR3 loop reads CASNGGRSYNEQFF. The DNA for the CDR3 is TGTGCCAGTAACGGCGGGAGATCCTACAATGAGCAGTTCTTC. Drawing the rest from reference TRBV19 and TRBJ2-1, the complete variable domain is DGGITQSPKYLFRKEGQNVTLSCEQNLNHDAMYWYRQDPGQGLRLIYYSQIVNDFQKGDIAEGYSVSREKKESFPLTVTSAQKNPTAFYLCASNGGRSYNEQFFGPGTRLTVL.

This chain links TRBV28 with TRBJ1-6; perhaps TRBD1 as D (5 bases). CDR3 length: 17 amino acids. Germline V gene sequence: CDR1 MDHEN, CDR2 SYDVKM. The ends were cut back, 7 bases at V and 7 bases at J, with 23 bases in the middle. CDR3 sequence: CASNLARVLDRNSPLHF. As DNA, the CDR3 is TGTGCCAGCAACTTAGCCCGGGTACTTGACAGAAATTCACCCCTCCACTTT.

CDR3 region: CASSQIFRGPRGYTF. The CDR3 DNA reads TGCGCCAGCAGCCAAATTTTCAGGGGGCCCCGCGGCTACACCTTC. The rearrangement joins TRBV4-3 to TRBJ1-2, with 8 bases aligning to TRBD1. This CDR3 has 15 residues. CDR1 is LGHNA and CDR2 is YSLEER in the germline V gene. Unmatched junction bases numbered 10, after V lost 2 bases and J lost 8 bases.

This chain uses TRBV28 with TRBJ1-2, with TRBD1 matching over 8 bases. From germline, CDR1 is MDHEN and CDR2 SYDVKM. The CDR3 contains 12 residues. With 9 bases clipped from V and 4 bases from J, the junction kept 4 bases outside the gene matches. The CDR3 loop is CASITGGYGYTF. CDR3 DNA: TGTGCCAGTATTACAGGGGGCTATGGCTACACCTTC.

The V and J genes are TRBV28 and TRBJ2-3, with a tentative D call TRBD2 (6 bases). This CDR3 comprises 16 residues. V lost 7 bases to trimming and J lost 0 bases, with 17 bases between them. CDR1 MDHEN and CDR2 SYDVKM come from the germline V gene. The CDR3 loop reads CASTSLGLSSTDTQYF. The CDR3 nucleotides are TGTGCCAGCACTTCCCTGGGACTTTCTAGCACAGATACGCAGTATTTT.

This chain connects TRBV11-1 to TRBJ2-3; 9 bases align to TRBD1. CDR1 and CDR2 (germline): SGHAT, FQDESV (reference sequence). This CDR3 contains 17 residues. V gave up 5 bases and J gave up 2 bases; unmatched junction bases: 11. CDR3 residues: CASSASPGQGLTDTQYF. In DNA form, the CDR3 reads TGTGCCAGCAGCGCCTCACCGGGACAGGGCCTCACAGATACGCAGTATTTT.

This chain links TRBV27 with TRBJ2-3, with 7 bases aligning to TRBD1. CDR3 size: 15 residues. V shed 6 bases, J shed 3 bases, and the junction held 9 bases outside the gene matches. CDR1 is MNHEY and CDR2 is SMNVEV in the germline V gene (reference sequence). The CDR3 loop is CASSLKQGWTDTQYF. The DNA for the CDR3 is TGTGCCAGCAGCCTTAAACAGGGGTGGACAGATACGCAGTATTTT.

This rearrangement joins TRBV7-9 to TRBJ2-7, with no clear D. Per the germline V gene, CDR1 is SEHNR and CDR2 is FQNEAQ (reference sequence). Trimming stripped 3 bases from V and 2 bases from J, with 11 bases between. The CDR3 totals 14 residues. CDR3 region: CASSLVAETYEQYF. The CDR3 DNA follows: TGTGCCAGCAGCTTGGTGGCCGAAACCTACGAGCAGTACTTC.

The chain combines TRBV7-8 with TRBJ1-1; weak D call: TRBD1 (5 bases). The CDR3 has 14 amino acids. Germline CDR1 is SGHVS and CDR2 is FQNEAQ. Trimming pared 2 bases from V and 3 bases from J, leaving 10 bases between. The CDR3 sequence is CASSLQGGDTEAFF. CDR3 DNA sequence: TGTGCCAGCAGCTTACAGGGAGGGGACACTGAAGCTTTCTTT.

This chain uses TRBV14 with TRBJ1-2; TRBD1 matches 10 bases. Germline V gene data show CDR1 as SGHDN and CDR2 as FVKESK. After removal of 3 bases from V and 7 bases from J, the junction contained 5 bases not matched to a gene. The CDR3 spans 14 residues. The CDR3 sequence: CASSHGQGEGGYTF. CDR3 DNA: TGTGCCAGCAGCCATGGACAGGGGGAGGGTGGCTACACCTTC.

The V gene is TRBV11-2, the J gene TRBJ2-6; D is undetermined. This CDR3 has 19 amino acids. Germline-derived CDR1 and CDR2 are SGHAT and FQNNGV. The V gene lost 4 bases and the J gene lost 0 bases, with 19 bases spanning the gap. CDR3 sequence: CASSSPRSQSNSGANVLTF. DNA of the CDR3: TGTGCCAGCAGCTCCCCTCGGTCCCAAAGCAACTCTGGGGCCAACGTCCTGACTTTC.

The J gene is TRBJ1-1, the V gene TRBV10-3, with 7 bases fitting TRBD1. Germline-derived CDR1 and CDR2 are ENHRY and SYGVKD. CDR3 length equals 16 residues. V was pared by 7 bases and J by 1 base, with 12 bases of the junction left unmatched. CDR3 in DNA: TGTGCCATCAAAGAACAGGGGCCGGGTGGGAACACTGAAGCTTTCTTT. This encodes CAIKEQGPGGNTEAFF.

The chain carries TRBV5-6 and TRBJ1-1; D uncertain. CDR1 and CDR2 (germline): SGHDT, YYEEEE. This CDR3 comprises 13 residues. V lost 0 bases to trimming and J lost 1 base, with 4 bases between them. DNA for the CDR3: TGTGCCAGCAGCTTGGCCTCGAACACTGAAGCTTTCTTT. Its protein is CASSLASNTEAFF.

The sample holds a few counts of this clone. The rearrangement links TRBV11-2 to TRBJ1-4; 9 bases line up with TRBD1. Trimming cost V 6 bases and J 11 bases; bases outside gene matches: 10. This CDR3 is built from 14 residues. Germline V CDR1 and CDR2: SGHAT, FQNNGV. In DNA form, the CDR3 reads TGTGCCAGCAGGTCACAGGGGGCGGGGGAGAAACTGTTTTTT. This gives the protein CASRSQGAGEKLFF.

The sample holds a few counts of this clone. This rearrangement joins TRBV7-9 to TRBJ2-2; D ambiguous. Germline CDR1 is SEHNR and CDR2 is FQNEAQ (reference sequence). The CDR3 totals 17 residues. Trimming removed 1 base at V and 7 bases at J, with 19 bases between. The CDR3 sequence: CASSLEGRQAFSGELFF. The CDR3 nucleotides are TGTGCCAGCAGCTTAGAAGGTCGGCAGGCCTTTAGCGGGGAGCTGTTTTTT.

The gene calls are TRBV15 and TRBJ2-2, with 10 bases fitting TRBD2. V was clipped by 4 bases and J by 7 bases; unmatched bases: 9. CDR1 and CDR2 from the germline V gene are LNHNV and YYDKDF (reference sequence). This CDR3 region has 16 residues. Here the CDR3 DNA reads TGTGCCACCAGCACAGGAGCGGGAGGGCTTAGCGGGGAGCTGTTTTTT. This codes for CATSTGAGGLSGELFF.

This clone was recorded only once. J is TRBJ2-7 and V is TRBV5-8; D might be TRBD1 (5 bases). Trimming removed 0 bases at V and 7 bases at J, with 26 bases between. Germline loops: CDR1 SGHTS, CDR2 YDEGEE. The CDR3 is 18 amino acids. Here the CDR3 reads CASSLAIRTRTMTVEQYF. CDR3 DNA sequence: TGTGCCAGCAGCTTGGCTATACGGACACGAACGATGACGGTGGAGCAGTACTTC.

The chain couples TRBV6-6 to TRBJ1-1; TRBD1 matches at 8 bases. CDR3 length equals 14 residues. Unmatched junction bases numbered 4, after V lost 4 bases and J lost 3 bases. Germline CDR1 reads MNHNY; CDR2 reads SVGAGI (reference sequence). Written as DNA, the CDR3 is TGTGCCAGCAGTTTTACAGGGGGTGACACTGAAGCTTTCTTT. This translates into CASSFTGGDTEAFF.

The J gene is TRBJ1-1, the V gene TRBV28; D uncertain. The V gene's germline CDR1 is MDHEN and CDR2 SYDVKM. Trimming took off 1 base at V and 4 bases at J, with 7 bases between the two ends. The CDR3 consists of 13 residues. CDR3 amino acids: CASSLSGLTEAFF. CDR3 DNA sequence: TGTGCCAGCAGTTTATCCGGTCTCACTGAAGCTTTCTTT. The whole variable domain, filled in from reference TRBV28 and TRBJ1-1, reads DVKVTQSSRYLVKRTGEKVFLECVQDMDHENMFWYRQDPGLGLRLIYFSYDVKMKEKGDIPEGYSVSREKKERFSLILESASTNQTSMYLCASSLSGLTEAFFGQGTRLTVV.

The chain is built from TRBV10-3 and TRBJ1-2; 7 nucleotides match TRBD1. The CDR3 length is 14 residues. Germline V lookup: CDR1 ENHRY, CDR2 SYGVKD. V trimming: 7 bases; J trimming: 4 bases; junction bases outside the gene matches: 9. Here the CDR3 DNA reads TGTGCCATCAAAGACACCGGGACAGTCTATGGCTACACCTTC. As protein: CAIKDTGTVYGYTF.

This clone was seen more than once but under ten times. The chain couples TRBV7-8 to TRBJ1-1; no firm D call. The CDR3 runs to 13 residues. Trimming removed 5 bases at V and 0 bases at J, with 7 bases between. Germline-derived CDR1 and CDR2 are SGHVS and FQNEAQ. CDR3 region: CASSLYMNTEAFF. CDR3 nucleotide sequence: TGTGCCAGCAGCCTTTACATGAACACTGAAGCTTTCTTT.

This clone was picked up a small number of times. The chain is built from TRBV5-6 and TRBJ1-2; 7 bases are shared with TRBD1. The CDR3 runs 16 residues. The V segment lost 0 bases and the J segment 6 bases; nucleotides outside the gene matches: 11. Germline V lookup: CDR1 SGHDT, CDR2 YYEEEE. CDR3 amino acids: CASSLDTGTGQNGYTF. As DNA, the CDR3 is TGTGCCAGCAGCTTGGATACGGGCACGGGACAGAATGGCTACACCTTC.

CDR3 bases: TGTGCCACCAGCAGAGGGCGGATAGCAGTATCTTTAATAGGCGATGAGCAGTTCTTC. Protein sequence: CATSRGRIAVSLIGDEQFF. The J gene is TRBJ2-1, the V gene TRBV15; D is uncertain. This CDR3 contains 19 residues. CDR1 is LNHNV, CDR2 YYDKDF, per germline (reference sequence). V lost 1 base to trimming and J lost 8 bases, with 27 bases between them.